This passage covers 15 T cell receptor beta chains from one sample sequenced in a study of regulatory T cells in long-lasting Graves disease. Building of the TCR beta libraries involved iRepertoire HTBI primers and Arm-PCR of CDR3 regions. TCRdb re-analysed the multiplex PCR reads in MiXCR, keeping a single row per CDR3 protein. This sample yields around 450,000 distinct CDR3 sequences, of which roughly 21% are seen a single time; 7.1% belongs to the top ten. This sample's time point: persistent/refractory GD, antithyroid drugs over 5 years with positive TRAb. From RNA extracted from PBMCs, the TCR library was made. This sample comprised peripheral blood mononuclear cells (PBMCs), obtained when the disease was refractory, from a patient treated with antithyroid drugs. The receptors come from a female donor with Graves disease.

This chain uses TRBV7-2 with TRBJ2-1, with 7 positions matching TRBD2. V was pared by 8 bases and J by 4 bases, with 8 bases of the junction left unmatched. This CDR3 is 14 amino acids long. The germline V gene has CDR1 SGHTA and CDR2 FQGNSA. CDR3 amino acids: CASFREALYNEQFF. In DNA form, the CDR3 reads TGTGCCAGCTTCCGGGAGGCCCTTTACAATGAGCAGTTCTTC. The complete variable domain, with remaining parts taken from reference TRBV7-2 and TRBJ2-1, reads GAGVSQSPSNKVTEKGKDVELRCDPISGHTALYWYRQSLGQGLEFLIYFQGNSAPDKSGLPSDRFSAERTGGSVSTLTIQRTQQEDSAVYLCASFREALYNEQFFGPGTRLTVL.

V gene TRBV10-3 combines with J gene TRBJ2-2; D is undetermined. Germline CDR1 and CDR2: ENHRY and SYGVKD. Between the trimmed V and J ends, which lost 3 bases and 0 bases, there was a span of 11 bases. There are 16 residues in the CDR3. CDR3 DNA sequence: TGTGCCATCAGTGAAAGAGGACGGACGAACACCGGGGAGCTGTTTTTT. The encoded protein is CAISERGRTNTGELFF.

This rearrangement joins TRBV28 to TRBJ1-5; D ambiguous. Germline CDR1 and CDR2: MDHEN and SYDVKM. The V end lost 6 bases, the J end lost 0 bases, and 12 bases lay between the germline ends. CDR3 size: 15 residues. The CDR3 sequence: CASSPKGFSNQPQHF. The CDR3 DNA reads as TGTGCCAGCAGCCCTAAGGGATTTAGCAATCAGCCCCAGCATTTT.

There are a few counts of this clonotype. This chain uses TRBV6-5 with TRBJ2-1; 8 nucleotides agree with TRBD1. With 4 bases clipped from V and 5 bases from J, the junction kept 4 bases outside the gene matches. The CDR3 sequence is 14 residues long. Germline CDR1 MNHEY, CDR2 SVGAGI. As DNA, the CDR3 is TGTGCCAGCAGTTGGACAGGGAGCCACAATGAGCAGTTCTTC. Translating it yields CASSWTGSHNEQFF.

J is TRBJ2-3 and V is TRBV29-1, with unresolved D. CDR1 and CDR2 from the germline V gene are SQVTM and ANQGSEA. V was clipped by 7 bases and J by 4 bases, with 9 bases between them. This CDR3 is built from 11 residues. CDR3 residues: CSAVWADTQYF. DNA of the CDR3: TGCAGCGCAGTGTGGGCAGATACGCAGTATTTT.

The sample holds many counts of this clonotype. V gene TRBV12-3 or TRBV12-4 combines with J gene TRBJ1-5; D is possibly TRBD1 (6 bases). Trimming removed 8 bases at V and 5 bases at J, with 19 bases between. The CDR3 length is 15 residues. The CDR3 is CASQFSGEPHQPQHF. CDR3 nucleotide sequence: TGTGCCAGCCAGTTTTCAGGGGAACCCCATCAGCCCCAGCATTTT.

In its sample, this clonotype was seen many times. The chain uses TRBV28 and TRBJ2-7; 7 positions match TRBD1. The J segment lost 6 bases and the V segment lost 4 bases, leaving 12 bases of the junction unmatched. CDR1 and CDR2 (germline): MDHEN, SYDVKM. The CDR3 totals 15 residues. This chain's CDR3 is CASSSFPGQSLEQYF. In DNA form, the CDR3 reads TGTGCCAGCAGTTCCTTCCCGGGACAGTCCCTCGAGCAGTACTTC.

As to this clonotype: Lacking the conserved final phenylalanine or tryptophan, this CDR3 likely reflects a read error. This chain joins TRBV6-2 or TRBV6-3 and TRBJ1-2, with D unresolved. V lost 5 bases to trimming and J lost 4 bases, with 8 bases between them. The CDR3 spans 12 residues. The germline CDR1 and CDR2 sequences are MNHEY and SVGEGT. The CDR3 protein is CASSNSPYGYTL. CDR3 coding DNA: TGTGCCAGCAGTAATTCCCCCTATGGCTACACCCTC.

The genes are TRBV20-1 and TRBJ1-6; no definite D call. Deletions cut 3 bases from V and 0 bases from J, with 9 bases between. CDR3 length: 15 residues. CDR1 is DFQATT, CDR2 SNEGSKA, per germline (reference sequence). Here the CDR3 DNA reads TGCAGTGCTAGGCCGGGGAGCTCCTATAATTCACCCCTCCACTTT. Its translation: CSARPGSSYNSPLHF.

On this clonotype: Given a far larger clone just one base away, this is likely a sequencing read error. The chain carries TRBV6-5 and TRBJ1-2; D is unresolved. Per the germline V gene, CDR1 is MNHEY and CDR2 is SVGAGI. The CDR3 covers 14 residues. The CDR3 DNA reads as TGTGCCAGCGGTTATGAACAGTTTGGCTATGGCTACACCTTC. Translating it yields CASGYEQFGYGYTF.

The V call is TRBV9, the J call TRBJ2-7; weak D call: TRBD1 (5 bases). The CDR3 sequence is 13 residues long. Trimming took 4 bases from V and 5 from J, leaving 13 bases between them. CDR1 SGDLS and CDR2 YYNGEE come from the germline V gene. The chain's CDR3 is CASSLGLDNEQYF. DNA of the CDR3: TGTGCCAGCAGCTTGGGGCTAGACAACGAGCAGTACTTC.

The sample holds many counts of this clonotype. The genes are TRBV5-1 and TRBJ1-1; TRBD1 aligns across 9 bases. Germline CDR1 SGHRS, CDR2 YFSETQ. With V trimmed by 4 bases and J by 4 bases, 11 bases remained unmatched. The CDR3 is 16 amino acids. The CDR3 DNA sequence: TGCGCCAGCAGCCCTGGGACAGGGAATGGAGGCACTGAAGCTTTCTTT. Translating it yields CASSPGTGNGGTEAFF.

Ten or more counts support this clonotype. The chain links TRBV2 to TRBJ1-1; no firm D call. The CDR3 runs 15 residues. Per the germline V gene, CDR1 is SNHLY and CDR2 is FYNNEI. The ends were cut back, 2 bases at V and 1 base at J, with 11 bases in the middle. The CDR3 coding sequence is TGTGCCAGCAGTGAAAGCCAGGACCGGAACACTGAAGCTTTCTTT. Translated, it gives CASSESQDRNTEAFF. The entire variable domain, with the rest obtained from reference TRBV2 and TRBJ1-1, is as follows: EPEVTQTPSHQVTQMGQEVILRCVPISNHLYFYWYRQILGQKVEFLVSFYNNEISEKSEIFDDQFSVERPDGSNFTLKIRSTKLEDSAMYFCASSESQDRNTEAFFGQGTRLTVV.

This clonotype was counted ten times or more. The rearrangement uses TRBV9 and TRBJ2-5, with D hard to call. The V gene's germline CDR1 is SGDLS and CDR2 YYNGEE. The CDR3 length is 14 residues. Trimming cost V 0 bases and J 5 bases, with 11 bases left between them. The CDR3 nucleotides are TGTGCCAGCAGCGTAGGTTCGGCGGTGGAGACCCAGTACTTC. Translated: CASSVGSAVETQYF.

This clonotype was found many times. The genes are TRBV13 and TRBJ2-5; tentative D call: TRBD1 (6 bases). With 5 bases removed from V and 2 bases from J, the gap between germline ends came to 12 bases. Per germline, CDR1 PRHDT and CDR2 FYEKMQ (reference sequence). This CDR3 has 14 residues. CDR3 sequence reads: CASSTNRAQETQYF. The DNA of the CDR3 is TGTGCCAGCAGCACAAACAGGGCACAAGAGACCCAGTACTTC.